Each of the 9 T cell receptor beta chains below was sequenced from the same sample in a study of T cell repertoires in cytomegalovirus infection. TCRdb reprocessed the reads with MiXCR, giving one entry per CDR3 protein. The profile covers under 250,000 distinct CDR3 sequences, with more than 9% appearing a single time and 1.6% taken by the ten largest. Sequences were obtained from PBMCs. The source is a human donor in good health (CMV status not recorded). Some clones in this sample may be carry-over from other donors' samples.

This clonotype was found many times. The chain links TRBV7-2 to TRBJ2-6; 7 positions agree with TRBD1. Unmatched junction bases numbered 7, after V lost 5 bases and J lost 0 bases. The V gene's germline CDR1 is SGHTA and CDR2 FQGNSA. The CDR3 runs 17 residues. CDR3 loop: CASSTGQTLSGANVLTF. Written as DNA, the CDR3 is TGTGCCAGCAGCACGGGACAGACGCTCTCTGGGGCCAACGTCCTGACTTTC.

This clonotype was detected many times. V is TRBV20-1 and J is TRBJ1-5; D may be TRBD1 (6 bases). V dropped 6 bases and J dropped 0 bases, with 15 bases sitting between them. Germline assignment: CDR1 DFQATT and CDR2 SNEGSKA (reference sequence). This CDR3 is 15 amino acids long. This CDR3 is CSARAGTNSNQPQHF. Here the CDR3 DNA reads TGCAGTGCGCGAGCCGGGACAAATAGCAATCAGCCCCAGCATTTT.

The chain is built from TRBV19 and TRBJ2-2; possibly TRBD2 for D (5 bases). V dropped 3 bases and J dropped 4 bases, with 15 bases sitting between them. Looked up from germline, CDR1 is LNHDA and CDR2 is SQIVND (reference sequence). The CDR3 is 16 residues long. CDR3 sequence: CASSMRTGRGTGELFF. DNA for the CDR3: TGTGCCAGTAGTATGAGGACTGGTCGTGGCACCGGGGAGCTGTTTTTT.

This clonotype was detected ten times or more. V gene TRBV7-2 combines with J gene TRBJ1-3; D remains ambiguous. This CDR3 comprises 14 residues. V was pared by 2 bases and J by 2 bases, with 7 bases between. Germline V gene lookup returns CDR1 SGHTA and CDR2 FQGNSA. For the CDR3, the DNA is TGTGCCAGCAGCTTACAGGATACTGGAAACACCATATATTTT. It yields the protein CASSLQDTGNTIYF.

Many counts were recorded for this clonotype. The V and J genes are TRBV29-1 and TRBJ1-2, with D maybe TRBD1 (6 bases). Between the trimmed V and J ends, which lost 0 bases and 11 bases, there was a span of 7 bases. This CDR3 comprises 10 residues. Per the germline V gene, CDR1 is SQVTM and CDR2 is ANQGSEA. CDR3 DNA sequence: TGCAGCGTTGAAGAGGGGGCGTACACCTTC. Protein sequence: CSVEEGAYTF.

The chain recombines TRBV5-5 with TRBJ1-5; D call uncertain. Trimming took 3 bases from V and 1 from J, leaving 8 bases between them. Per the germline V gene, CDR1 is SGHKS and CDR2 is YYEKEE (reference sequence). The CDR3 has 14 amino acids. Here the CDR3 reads CASSSSGSNQPQHF. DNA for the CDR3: TGTGCCAGCAGCTCCAGTGGGAGCAATCAGCCCCAGCATTTT.

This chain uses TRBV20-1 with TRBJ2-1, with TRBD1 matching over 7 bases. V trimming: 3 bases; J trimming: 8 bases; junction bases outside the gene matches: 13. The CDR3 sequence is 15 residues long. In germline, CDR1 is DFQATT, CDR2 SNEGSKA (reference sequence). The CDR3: CSASSDREYSDEQFF. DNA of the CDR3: TGCAGTGCTAGTTCCGACAGGGAGTATAGCGATGAGCAGTTCTTC.

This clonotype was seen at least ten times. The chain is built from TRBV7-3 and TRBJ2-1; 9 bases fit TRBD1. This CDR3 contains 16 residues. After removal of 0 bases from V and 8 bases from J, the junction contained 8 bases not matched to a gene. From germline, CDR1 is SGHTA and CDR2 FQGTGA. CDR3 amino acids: CASSLTQGQGVDEQFF. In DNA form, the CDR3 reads TGTGCCAGCAGCTTAACTCAGGGACAGGGAGTCGATGAGCAGTTCTTC.

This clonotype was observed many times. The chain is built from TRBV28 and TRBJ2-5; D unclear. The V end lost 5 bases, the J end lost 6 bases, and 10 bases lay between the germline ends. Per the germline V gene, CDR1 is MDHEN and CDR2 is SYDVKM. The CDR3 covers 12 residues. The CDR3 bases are TGTGCCAGCAGTCTCCTCAGACAGACCCAGTACTTC. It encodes CASSLLRQTQYF.